This T cell receptor beta chain was documented in a study of cytomegalovirus exposure and HLA in healthy donors. The wider study: Approximately 190 million T cells yielded 117 million unique TCR beta sequences, as an earlier analysis found.

The V end was cut by 6 bases, the J end by 10 bases, with 21 bases between. This CDR3 comprises 14 residues. CDR1 and CDR2 (germline): LNHDA, SQIVND (reference sequence). The PCR employed 60 Vbeta primers together with 13 Jbeta primers. Using immunoSEQ multiplex PCR, the repertoire was profiled, and TCRdb retains in-frame clones only, with some absent. This sample has about 190,000 clones; roughly 68% occur once, and the top ten carry 1.5% to 2%. The sequence derives from a woman aged 30 to 39 in good health and CMV-seronegative. The sequenced sample consisted of PBMCs. This chain joins TRBV19 and TRBJ2-5; the D gene is possibly TRBD2 (6 bases). CDR3 DNA sequence: TGTGCCAGTAGCCCTGGCCGGGACCCGCGGGGCCAGTACTTC. Its translation is CASSPGRDPRGQYF.